This T cell receptor beta chain emerged from a study of T cell changes during pregnancy in multiple sclerosis. The table came from immunoSEQ multiplex PCR; TCRdb's copy has only in-frame clones and leaves some out. The table has about 15,000 clones, 80% to 90% seen once. The germline gives CDR1 GTSNPN, CDR2 SVGIG (reference sequence). Trimming shortened V by 5 bases and J by 0 bases, and 17 bases separated the two germline ends. This CDR3 contains 16 residues. This clone was picked up one time. The specimen comprised CD8+ T cells from peripheral blood mononuclear cells, sampled in the first trimester of pregnancy. The chain combines TRBV30 with TRBJ2-1, with D tentatively TRBD1 (6 bases). This receptor was obtained from a female donor with multiple sclerosis, enrolled in a pregnancy study. CDR3: CAWGVTGTRSYNEQFF. The CDR3 DNA follows: TGTGCCTGGGGCGTTACAGGGACCCGCTCCTACAATGAGCAGTTCTTC.